This TCR beta chain was sequenced during a study of T cells in Graves' hyperthyroidism and ophthalmopathy. The study's findings and limits: Among thyroid clonotypes expanded above 0.001, most also appeared in blood.

Amplified TCR beta CDR3 regions came from RNA transcripts. A set of HTBI primers served as the primers for a first-round RT-PCR of the TCR CDR3. MiXCR, run by TCRdb on the multiplex PCR reads, gives a single entry per CDR3 protein. The table lists about 320,000 distinct CDR3 sequences, approximately 16% of them singletons, with approximately 33% in the top ten. CDR1 is LNHDA and CDR2 is SQIVND in the germline V gene (reference sequence). The CDR3 sequence is 16 residues long. V lost 7 bases, J lost 1 base, and 19 bases lay in between. Patients having uncontrolled infection, another autoimmune disease, pregnancy or lactation were not included. Note on this clonotype: Its antigen remains unknown.

This TCR was recovered from a man under 40 with Graves' hyperthyroidism. The sample consisted of blood. This rearrangement joins TRBV19 to TRBJ1-1; D ambiguous. DNA for the CDR3: TGTGCCAGTACCCTCATATGGGAACAGTCGAACACTGAAGCTTTCTTT. Translated: CASTLIWEQSNTEAFF. Full variable domain (outside the CDR3, taken from reference TRBV19 and TRBJ1-1): DGGITQSPKYLFRKEGQNVTLSCEQNLNHDAMYWYRQDPGQGLRLIYYSQIVNDFQKGDIAEGYSVSREKKESFPLTVTSAQKNPTAFYLCASTLIWEQSNTEAFFGQGTRLTVV.